One and the same sample provided the 22 T cell receptor beta chains below, sequenced in a study of blood T cell repertoires in COVID-19. Sequencing used immunoSEQ multiplex PCR; TCRdb keeps in-frame clones, though not all of them. The data contain about 180,000 clones, 70% to 90% of them singletons. Sequencing used peripheral blood. All receptors come from a man in his sixties with acute or convalescent COVID-19.

The chain couples TRBV3-1 (or the pseudogene TRBV3-2) to TRBJ1-4, with D possibly being TRBD1 (5 bases). Germline CDR1 and CDR2: LGHDT and YNNKEL (reference sequence). The CDR3 has 13 residues. Trimming shortened V by 5 bases and J by 6 bases, and 10 bases separated the two germline ends. The CDR3 DNA reads TGTGCCAGCAGCTTACGGGGGGATGAAAAACTGTTTTTT. Translating it yields CASSLRGDEKLFF.

CDR3 nucleotide sequence: TGTGCCAGCAGTCTACAGAGATTGAACACTGAAGCTTTCTTT. Its translation: CASSLQRLNTEAFF. The V gene is TRBV6-5, the J gene TRBJ1-1; D not resolved. This CDR3 is built from 14 residues. Germline V gives CDR1 MNHEY, CDR2 SVGAGI. V lost 5 bases, J lost 0 bases, and 10 bases lay in between.

CDR3 loop: CASSQDLWGEEGQFF. CDR3 coding DNA: TGTGCCAGCAGCCAAGATCTATGGGGGGAAGAAGGGCAGTTCTTC. This chain links TRBV3-1 (or the pseudogene TRBV3-2) with TRBJ2-1; D is perhaps TRBD2 (6 bases). The CDR3 runs 15 residues. The germline V gene encodes CDR1 LGHDT and CDR2 YNNKEL (reference sequence). The V and J ends lost 0 bases and 12 bases respectively, with 18 bases between them.

The sample holds one count of this clone. The chain couples TRBV28 to TRBJ2-1; 8 bases are a match to TRBD1. J was trimmed by 4 bases and V by 6 bases; bases with no gene match: 8. This CDR3 region has 15 residues. Germline CDR1 reads MDHEN; CDR2 reads SYDVKM. The chain's CDR3 is CASSPQGGVYNEQFF. For the CDR3, the DNA is TGTGCCAGCAGCCCACAGGGGGGTGTTTACAATGAGCAGTTCTTC.

The chain uses TRBV15 and TRBJ2-1; TRBD2 agrees at 12 bases. Germline trimming cut 5 bases from V and 4 bases from J; bases unmatched to any gene: 6. The germline CDR1 and CDR2 sequences are LNHNV and YYDKDF (reference sequence). The CDR3 covers 16 residues. The CDR3 region is CATSRGTSGRYNEQFF. DNA for the CDR3: TGTGCCACCAGCCGAGGGACTAGCGGGCGGTACAATGAGCAGTTCTTC.

The rearrangement links TRBV7-3 to TRBJ2-1; 8 bases match TRBD2. The germline V gene encodes CDR1 SGHTA and CDR2 FQGTGA. The length of the CDR3 is 16 residues. J was trimmed by 4 bases and V by 5 bases; bases with no gene match: 10. The CDR3 region has the DNA TGTGCCAGCAGCCGCTATAGCGGGATAAGATACAATGAGCAGTTCTTC. Translation: CASSRYSGIRYNEQFF.

The chain joins TRBV7-2 to TRBJ2-2; 12 bases map to TRBD2. Germline CDR1 reads SGHTA; CDR2 reads FQGNSA. CDR3 length: 18 amino acids. After removal of 4 bases from V and 4 bases from J, the junction contained 10 bases not matched to a gene. The CDR3 loop is CASSSQGRLAGATGELFF. The CDR3 DNA is TGTGCCAGCAGCTCACAAGGGCGACTAGCGGGAGCCACCGGGGAGCTGTTTTTT.

The rearrangement uses TRBV3-1 (or the pseudogene TRBV3-2) and TRBJ1-2; 7 bases map to TRBD1. CDR3 length equals 15 residues. Germline V gene data show CDR1 as LGHDT and CDR2 as YNNKEL (reference sequence). The junction had 7 bases not matched to a gene; V was cut back by 4 bases and J by 2 bases. In nucleotides, the CDR3 is TGTGCCAGCAGCCCCTCGGGACAGAGGAACTATGGCTACACCTTC. It is translated as CASSPSGQRNYGYTF.

This chain links TRBV28 with TRBJ1-1; a possible D gene is TRBD1 (5 bases). The V gene lost 5 bases and the J gene lost 0 bases, with 13 bases spanning the gap. Germline CDR1 is MDHEN and CDR2 is SYDVKM. The CDR3 is made up of 15 amino acids. CDR3 sequence: CASSISGGVNTEAFF. The CDR3 DNA reads TGTGCCAGCAGTATATCCGGGGGTGTGAACACTGAAGCTTTCTTT.

The chain is built from TRBV5-6 and TRBJ2-5; D not certain. CDR1 is SGHDT and CDR2 is YYEEEE in the germline V gene. V shed 3 bases and J shed 5 bases, with 5 bases lying between them. This CDR3 region has 11 residues. The CDR3 sequence: CASSSRETQYF. The CDR3 DNA follows: TGTGCCAGCAGCTCCAGGGAGACCCAGTACTTC.

V and J are TRBV5-1 and TRBJ2-4; D is possibly TRBD1 (5 bases). CDR3 length: 16 amino acids. Germline-derived CDR1 and CDR2 are SGHRS and YFSETQ. Trimming shortened V by 3 bases and J by 0 bases, and 13 bases separated the two germline ends. The CDR3 region has the DNA TGCGCCAGCAGCTCGTCGACAGATTTAGCCAAAAACATTCAGTACTTC. It is translated as CASSSSTDLAKNIQYF.

This chain links TRBV18 with TRBJ1-1, with 9 bases fitting TRBD1. CDR3 size: 16 residues. V lost 0 bases and J lost 0; bases outside the gene matches: 2. The germline V gene encodes CDR1 KGHSH and CDR2 LQKENI. The CDR3 nucleotides are TGTGCCAGCTCACCACCGGGGGACAGGGTGAACACTGAAGCTTTCTTT. It translates to CASSPPGDRVNTEAFF.

V and J are TRBV3-1 (or the pseudogene TRBV3-2) and TRBJ1-1, with D possibly being TRBD1 (6 bases). Germline CDR1 reads LGHDT; CDR2 reads YNNKEL (reference sequence). The length of the CDR3 is 13 residues. Trimming removed 0 bases at V and 11 bases at J, with 13 bases between. The CDR3 sequence: CASSQDHRAVAFF. Here the CDR3 DNA reads TGTGCCAGCAGCCAAGATCACAGGGCGGTTGCTTTCTTT.

The chain uses TRBV4-1 and TRBJ2-7; 9 bases align to TRBD2. The CDR3 is 15 residues long. Germline V gene data show CDR1 as MGHRA and CDR2 as YSYEKL. The J segment lost 2 bases and the V segment lost 0 bases, leaving 2 bases of the junction unmatched. Here the CDR3 reads CASSQETSGTYEQYF. DNA of the CDR3: TGCGCCAGCAGCCAAGAGACTAGCGGTACCTACGAGCAGTACTTC.

In nucleotides, the CDR3 is TGTGCCAGTGGCGACAGGGGGCGAGGGAATACGCAGTATTTT. Protein sequence: CASGDRGRGNTQYF. The V gene is TRBV19, the J gene TRBJ2-3; 10 nucleotides align to TRBD1. The CDR3 runs to 14 residues. Losses at the gene ends were 8 bases for V and 7 bases for J; bases not matched to a gene: 9. Germline CDR1 and CDR2: LNHDA and SQIVND (reference sequence).

The V call is TRBV4-1, the J call TRBJ2-1, with 7 bases lining up with TRBD2. The V gene's germline CDR1 is MGHRA and CDR2 YSYEKL. There are 16 residues in the CDR3. Trimming cost V 4 bases and J 4 bases; bases outside gene matches: 10. The DNA for the CDR3 is TGCGCCAGCAGCCCCAGGGCGGGAGATATATACAATGAGCAGTTCTTC. This sequence encodes CASSPRAGDIYNEQFF.

The chain couples TRBV9 to TRBJ2-1; 7 bases agree with TRBD2. The ends lost 3 bases at V and 2 bases at J; junction bases unmatched: 2. Germline V lookup: CDR1 SGDLS, CDR2 YYNGEE. The CDR3 is made up of 14 amino acids. The CDR3 nucleotides read TGTGCCAGCAGCGGTAGCGGGCCCTACAATGAGCAGTTCTTC. It codes for CASSGSGPYNEQFF. Supplemented by reference TRBV9 and TRBJ2-1, the full variable domain reads DSGVTQTPKHLITATGQRVTLRCSPRSGDLSVYWYQQSLDQGLQFLIQYYNGEERAKGNILERFSAQQFPDLHSELNLSSLELGDSALYFCASSGSGPYNEQFFGPGTRLTVL.

This sequence joins TRBV7-6 and TRBJ1-3; D might be TRBD1 (5 bases). Trimming stripped 3 bases from V and 4 bases from J, with 13 bases between. The CDR3 is 15 amino acids. Germline lookup yields CDR1 SGHVS and CDR2 FNYEAQ. Here the CDR3 reads CASSFSGTGGNTIYF. The DNA of the CDR3 is TGTGCCAGCAGCTTTTCGGGGACTGGGGGAAACACCATATATTTT.

J is TRBJ2-7 and V is TRBV5-8, with TRBD1 matching over 7 bases. This CDR3 spans 15 amino acids. Germline assignment: CDR1 SGHTS and CDR2 YDEGEE. Unmatched junction bases numbered 7, after V lost 4 bases and J lost 0 bases. DNA of the CDR3: TGTGCCAGCAGCGCACGGGACAGAAGCTCCTACGAGCAGTACTTC. Amino acid sequence: CASSARDRSSYEQYF.

There are a few counts of this clone. As DNA, the CDR3 is TGTGCCAGCCAGATAGCTCCGGAATACTACGAGCAGTACTTC. Protein: CASQIAPEYYEQYF. The V and J genes are TRBV18 and TRBJ2-7; D gene unclear. V was trimmed by 8 bases and J by 3 bases, leaving 17 bases between them. The CDR3 totals 14 residues. Germline V gene data show CDR1 as KGHSH and CDR2 as LQKENI.

The rearrangement joins TRBV3-1 (or the pseudogene TRBV3-2) to TRBJ2-7; 9 bases fit TRBD1. V shed 11 bases, J shed 4 bases, and the junction held 3 bases outside the gene matches. Germline CDR1 is LGHDT and CDR2 is YNNKEL (reference sequence). CDR3 length: 11 amino acids. The CDR3 spells CASGQGYEQYF. The CDR3 nucleotides read TGTGCCTCCGGACAGGGGTACGAGCAGTACTTC.

This clone was seen more than once but under ten times. The chain employs TRBV7-9 and TRBJ1-2; 8 bases fit TRBD1. The length of the CDR3 is 14 residues. V shed 4 bases, J shed 2 bases, and the junction held 3 bases outside the gene matches. The germline CDR1 and CDR2 sequences are SEHNR and FQNEAQ (reference sequence). The CDR3 reads CASSSQGANYGYTF. The CDR3 nucleotides read TGTGCCAGCAGCTCCCAGGGGGCCAACTATGGCTACACCTTC.